Sequencing of this T cell receptor (beta chain) was carried out in a study of monozygotic twins with inflammatory bowel disease. Germline loops: CDR1 SEHNR, CDR2 FQNEAQ (reference sequence). The CDR3 is 15 amino acids. Incorporation of UMIs carrying a 6-nucleotide sample barcode was performed by template switching. One entry per CDR3 protein, without DNA, is what TCRdb gives after re-calling the 5' RACE reads. The table for this sample gives about 160,000 distinct CDR3 sequences. Comments on this clonotype: The antigen remains unidentified.

General observations from the study: Diversity of TCRbeta measured by inverse Simpson was lower in IBD patients than in healthy co-twins. The sharing of clonotypes with others was lower in IBD patients than in healthy twins, especially with disease activity.

The rearrangement joins TRBV7-9 to TRBJ2-1. Sequenced sample: blood. This TCR was recovered from a human donor with ulcerative colitis or Crohn's disease, or a healthy co-twin of an affected twin (not recorded which). The CDR3 loop reads CASSPRNSPTNEQFF.